This entry lists 10 T cell receptor beta chains sequenced from one sample in a study of blood T cell repertoires in COVID-19. Clones were read by immunoSEQ multiplex PCR, and TCRdb kept only the in-frame ones, dropping some. The sample gives 150,000 or so clones, approximately 81% of which show up once; about a sixth is in the top ten. The sequenced sample was PBMCs or T cells enriched from blood (not recorded which). Every receptor here comes from a man aged 55 to 70 who had recovered from COVID-19.

V gene TRBV5-8 combines with J gene TRBJ1-3; a weak D match, TRBD1 (5 bases). Germline assignment: CDR1 SGHTS and CDR2 YDEGEE. V lost 2 bases, J lost 0 bases, and 12 bases lay in between. There are 16 residues in the CDR3. The CDR3 DNA sequence: TGTGCCAGCAGCTTCGGAGGGACGGTCTCTGGAAACACCATATATTTT. Translation: CASSFGGTVSGNTIYF.

The chain employs TRBV10-3 and TRBJ2-5, with 13 bases identical to TRBD2. V dropped 7 bases and J dropped 8; count of bases not matched to a gene: 10. The CDR3 has 15 residues. Germline values: CDR1 ENHRY, CDR2 SYGVKD. The DNA of the CDR3 is TGTGCCATCACCCGAGAAGGACTAGCGGGAGACACCCAGTACTTC. Translated: CAITREGLAGDTQYF.

The chain carries TRBV12-5 and TRBJ1-2, with 10 bases fitting TRBD1. Germline CDR1 is LGHNT and CDR2 is FRNRAP. This CDR3 comprises 16 residues. V shed 6 bases, J shed 1 base, and the junction held 8 bases outside the gene matches. CDR3 nucleotide sequence: TGTGCTAGTGGCCGCCCCGGGACAGGGGTTAACTATGGCTACACCTTC. Residues: CASGRPGTGVNYGYTF.

This chain uses TRBV7-9 with TRBJ2-1; D might be TRBD2 (6 bases). CDR3 size: 14 residues. V lost 5 bases and J lost 8, with 16 bases in between. Per germline, CDR1 SEHNR and CDR2 FQNEAQ (reference sequence). The CDR3 sequence: CASSALAESDEQFF. CDR3 bases: TGTGCCAGCAGCGCGTTAGCGGAATCGGATGAGCAGTTCTTC.

The gene calls are TRBV7-6 and TRBJ2-1, with a tentative D call TRBD1 (5 bases). V was clipped by 5 bases and J by 6 bases, with 26 bases between them. The CDR3 has 18 residues. Germline assignment: CDR1 SGHVS and CDR2 FNYEAQ. DNA of the CDR3: TGTGCCAGCAGCCATAACCCTCCCGACAGAATTAGAGTCAATGAGCAGTTCTTC. Amino acid sequence: CASSHNPPDRIRVNEQFF.

The rearrangement joins TRBV5-6 to TRBJ2-5; D is ambiguous. The CDR3 is made up of 15 amino acids. Trimming pared 4 bases from V and 5 bases from J, leaving 18 bases between. Per germline, CDR1 SGHDT and CDR2 YYEEEE. DNA for the CDR3: TGTGCCAGCAGCCGCCCTGACGAAGACATGGAGACCCAGTACTTC. Protein sequence: CASSRPDEDMETQYF.

V gene TRBV6-5 combines with J gene TRBJ2-7, with TRBD1 identical over 8 bases. The V gene end was trimmed by 7 bases and the J gene end by 0 bases; junction bases not matched to a gene: 5. Germline loops: CDR1 MNHEY, CDR2 SVGAGI. This CDR3 is 14 amino acids long. The CDR3 DNA follows: TGTGCCAGCAAGACGGACAGGGCCTCCTACGAGCAGTACTTC. Translating it yields CASKTDRASYEQYF.

V gene TRBV4-1 combines with J gene TRBJ1-3; perhaps TRBD1 as D (6 bases). CDR1 is MGHRA, CDR2 YSYEKL, per germline. The CDR3 is 21 residues long. Trimming stripped 4 bases from V and 0 bases from J, with 28 bases between. CDR3 DNA: TGCGCCAGCAGCCGTGCGTTCTCGGGGGGGGCGAGTTCCCTCTCTGGAAACACCATATATTTT. It is translated as CASSRAFSGGASSLSGNTIYF.

The V and J genes are TRBV5-1 and TRBJ1-6; 9 nucleotides agree with TRBD1. CDR3 size: 17 residues. V lost 3 bases, J lost 7 bases, and 11 bases stayed unmatched. Germline CDR1 SGHRS, CDR2 YFSETQ. The chain's CDR3 is CASSSVPGQGQNSPLHF. The CDR3 DNA sequence: TGCGCCAGCAGCTCTGTCCCGGGACAGGGCCAGAATTCACCCCTCCACTTT.

V and J are TRBV19 and TRBJ1-6, with D possibly being TRBD1 (6 bases). V was shortened by 5 bases and J by 9 bases, with 8 bases between the two germline ends. This CDR3 is built from 12 residues. CDR1 and CDR2 (germline): LNHDA, SQIVND (reference sequence). CDR3 bases: TGTGCCAGTAGTTCGACAGGTTCACCCCTCCACTTT. The encoded protein is CASSSTGSPLHF. The complete variable domain, with remaining parts taken from reference TRBV19 and TRBJ1-6, reads DGGITQSPKYLFRKEGQNVTLSCEQNLNHDAMYWYRQDPGQGLRLIYYSQIVNDFQKGDIAEGYSVSREKKESFPLTVTSAQKNPTAFYLCASSSTGSPLHFGNGTRLTVT.